Shown below are 21 T cell receptor beta chains from a single sample sequenced in a study of cytomegalovirus exposure and HLA in healthy donors. The PCR employed 60 Vbeta primers together with 13 Jbeta primers. The protocol was immunoSEQ multiplex PCR, while the TCRdb copy is restricted to in-frame clones and leaves out a portion. The repertoire consists of around 96,000 clones, with more than 75% occurring once and the leading ten covering around 2%. Sequenced: PBMCs. Receptors were obtained from a young man in good health and CMV-seronegative.

This chain uses TRBV6-5 with TRBJ1-1; TRBD1 matches 9 bases. J gave up 8 bases and V 6 bases, and 1 base lay outside the gene matches. CDR3 length equals 11 residues. Looked up from germline, CDR1 is MNHEY and CDR2 is SVGAGI. CDR3 amino acids: CASRGQGEAFF. CDR3 DNA sequence: TGTGCCAGCAGGGGACAGGGAGAAGCTTTCTTT.

This clone has more than one count but fewer than ten. The CDR3 protein is CASSQNRAPDTQYF. The CDR3 nucleotides are TGTGCCAGCAGTCAAAACAGGGCCCCGGATACGCAGTATTTT. The J gene is TRBJ2-3, the V gene TRBV6-4; D may be TRBD1 (6 bases). Between the trimmed V and J ends, which lost 5 bases and 6 bases, there was a span of 15 bases. The CDR3 runs to 14 residues. Per the germline V gene, CDR1 is MRHNA and CDR2 is SNTAGT.

This chain's CDR3 is CASLSPESEQYF. The CDR3 DNA is TGTGCCAGCTTGTCCCCAGAAAGCGAGCAGTACTTC. This sequence joins TRBV2 and TRBJ2-7; D remains unclear. Germline CDR1 and CDR2: SNHLY and FYNNEI. The CDR3 loop spans 12 amino acids. The germline V and J ends were trimmed by 8 bases and 6 bases, with 14 bases remaining between them.

This sequence joins TRBV27 and TRBJ2-7; 8 bases line up with TRBD2. V shed 3 bases and J 2 bases; nucleotides not matched to a gene: 15. The length of the CDR3 is 18 residues. CDR1 MNHEY and CDR2 SMNVEV come from the germline V gene (reference sequence). CDR3 nucleotides: TGTGCCAGCAGTTTGAGGCGGGGGGTTTTTACTCGAGCCTACGAGCAGTACTTC. Amino acid sequence: CASSLRRGVFTRAYEQYF.

The CDR3 region has the DNA TGTGCCAGCAGTCAGGGGTTCAACACCGGGGAGCTGTTTTTT. Translation: CASSQGFNTGELFF. The chain carries TRBV27 and TRBJ2-2; D is perhaps TRBD1 (6 bases). The CDR3 runs 14 residues. V shed 5 bases and J shed 2 bases, with 9 bases lying between them. The germline CDR1 and CDR2 sequences are MNHEY and SMNVEV (reference sequence).

This clone was counted between two and nine times. V is TRBV9 and J is TRBJ2-7; 12 bases fit TRBD1. After removal of 0 bases from V and 5 bases from J, the junction contained 3 bases not matched to a gene. The CDR3 loop spans 15 amino acids. Per germline, CDR1 SGDLS and CDR2 YYNGEE. CDR3 residues: CASSVEGTGGDEQYF. The CDR3 DNA reads as TGTGCCAGCAGCGTAGAAGGGACAGGGGGCGACGAGCAGTACTTC. The complete variable domain, with remaining parts taken from reference TRBV9 and TRBJ2-7, reads DSGVTQTPKHLITATGQRVTLRCSPRSGDLSVYWYQQSLDQGLQFLIQYYNGEERAKGNILERFSAQQFPDLHSELNLSSLELGDSALYFCASSVEGTGGDEQYFGPGTRLTVT.

The V call is TRBV7-9, the J call TRBJ2-2, with 7 bases aligning to TRBD1. Germline trimming cut 4 bases from V and 8 bases from J; bases unmatched to any gene: 7. This CDR3 region has 14 residues. Germline V gene lookup returns CDR1 SEHNR and CDR2 FQNEAQ (reference sequence). The CDR3, as DNA: TGTGCCAGCAGCTCGGACAGGAGAAGGGGGGAGCTGTTTTTT. Translated: CASSSDRRRGELFF.

J is TRBJ1-1 and V is TRBV16; 7 positions match TRBD1. Trimming took 4 bases from V and 1 from J; bases not matched to a gene: 6. Germline values: CDR1 KGHSY, CDR2 FQNENV. The CDR3 has 15 residues. The DNA for the CDR3 is TGTGCCAGCAGCCCCCAGGGGGAGGAGAACACTGAAGCTTTCTTT. Protein product: CASSPQGEENTEAFF.

This chain links TRBV30 with TRBJ1-2, with D unresolved. Trimming cost V 2 bases and J 8 bases, with 9 bases left between them. The CDR3 length is 11 residues. Germline-derived CDR1 and CDR2 are GTSNPN and SVGIG (reference sequence). CDR3 region: CAWSPSEGYTF. The CDR3 nucleotides are TGTGCCTGGAGTCCGTCAGAAGGCTACACCTTC. The full variable domain, its missing parts supplied by reference TRBV30 and TRBJ1-2, is SQTIHQWPATLVQPVGSPLSLECTVEGTSNPNLYWYRQAAGRGLQLLFYSVGIGQISSEVPQNLSASRPQDRQFILSSKKLLLSDSGFYLCAWSPSEGYTFGSGTRLTVV.

The CDR3 coding sequence is TGTGCCAGCAGCTTAAGTAGGGGACAGGGTTTCTACGAGCAGTACTTC. This codes for CASSLSRGQGFYEQYF. This chain uses TRBV7-8 with TRBJ2-7, with 9 bases matching TRBD1. With V trimmed by 2 bases and J by 3 bases, 8 bases remained unmatched. The CDR3 covers 16 residues. CDR1 and CDR2 (germline): SGHVS, FQNEAQ.

The V and J genes are TRBV10-3 and TRBJ1-5, with TRBD1 matching over 7 bases. V lost 4 bases, J lost 1 base, and 4 bases stayed unmatched. This CDR3 spans 15 amino acids. In germline, CDR1 is ENHRY, CDR2 SYGVKD. The CDR3 sequence: CAISGQGASNQPQHF. In DNA form, the CDR3 reads TGTGCCATCAGTGGACAGGGTGCGAGCAATCAGCCCCAGCATTTT.

This rearrangement joins TRBV2 to TRBJ1-6, with 8 bases fitting TRBD1. Losses at the gene ends were 5 bases for V and 9 bases for J; bases not matched to a gene: 12. From germline, CDR1 is SNHLY and CDR2 FYNNEI. The CDR3 loop spans 16 amino acids. CDR3 residues: CASSSVMTGVRSPLHF. CDR3 DNA: TGTGCCAGCAGTTCTGTTATGACAGGGGTACGTTCACCCCTCCACTTT.

V and J are TRBV5-1 and TRBJ1-1; 9 nucleotides agree with TRBD1. V gave up 0 bases and J gave up 5 bases; unmatched junction bases: 5. The CDR3 extends over 15 amino acids. Germline V gene sequence: CDR1 SGHRS, CDR2 YFSETQ. The CDR3, as DNA: TGCGCCAGCAGCTTGGAGACAGGGGGTGGGACTGAAGCTTTCTTT. As protein: CASSLETGGGTEAFF.

This rearrangement joins TRBV18 to TRBJ2-3; the D is unclear. The CDR3 extends over 13 amino acids. V gave up 3 bases and J gave up 5 bases, with 9 bases separating them. Germline V gene lookup returns CDR1 KGHSH and CDR2 LQKENI. The CDR3 DNA follows: TGTGCCAGCTCACCTAGTTCGCGAGATACGCAGTATTTT. It codes for CASSPSSRDTQYF.

As for this clone: At the DNA level, this CDR3 is encoded by other sequences in the same sample as well. The V call is TRBV11-3, the J call TRBJ1-1; maybe TRBD1 (6 bases). V was pared by 4 bases and J by 2 bases, with 8 bases between. CDR1 is SGHNT and CDR2 is YENEEA in the germline V gene. The CDR3 is made up of 13 amino acids. For the CDR3, the DNA is TGTGCCAGCAGCTGGACAGCTAACACTGAAGCTTTCTTT. Translated, it gives CASSWTANTEAFF.

The chain has TRBV6-6 and TRBJ1-3; no clear D gene. This CDR3 contains 14 residues. Germline loops: CDR1 MNHNY, CDR2 SVGAGI (reference sequence). V gave up 4 bases and J gave up 2 bases, with 9 bases separating them. CDR3 loop: CASSSTLTGNTIYF. DNA for the CDR3: TGTGCCAGCAGTTCAACATTAACTGGAAACACCATATATTTT.

V is TRBV4-1 and J is TRBJ2-7; possible D gene TRBD1, 5 bases. The CDR3 length is 15 residues. The germline CDR1 and CDR2 sequences are MGHRA and YSYEKL. Trimming shortened V by 0 bases and J by 5 bases, and 14 bases separated the two germline ends. CDR3 DNA: TGCGCCAGCAGCCAAGATCCTGCAGGGCGCAACGAGCAGTACTTC. The encoded protein is CASSQDPAGRNEQYF.

The V and J genes are TRBV7-6 and TRBJ2-7; tentative D call: TRBD2 (5 bases). Germline V gene lookup returns CDR1 SGHVS and CDR2 FNYEAQ. This CDR3 is built from 14 residues. V lost 1 base, J lost 6 bases, and 13 bases lay in between. CDR3 sequence: CASSLDGQSGEQYF. Here the CDR3 DNA reads TGTGCCAGCAGCTTAGATGGTCAGAGCGGCGAGCAGTACTTC.

The chain links TRBV6-1 to TRBJ1-6, with D perhaps TRBD1 (5 bases). CDR1 and CDR2 (germline): MNHNS, SASEGT. CDR3 length: 14 amino acids. The V end was cut by 11 bases, the J end by 5 bases, with 16 bases between. The CDR3 here is CAAALSGNNSPLHF. The CDR3 nucleotides read TGTGCCGCCGCTCTCTCAGGGAATAATTCACCCCTCCACTTT.

The chain combines TRBV30 with TRBJ1-5, with D possibly being TRBD1 (5 bases). The V end lost 2 bases, the J end lost 6 bases, and 11 bases lay between the germline ends. Germline-derived CDR1 and CDR2 are GTSNPN and SVGIG (reference sequence). This CDR3 region has 13 residues. The CDR3 protein is CAWSRQGSQPQHF. The CDR3 nucleotides are TGTGCCTGGAGTAGGCAGGGAAGTCAGCCCCAGCATTTT.

This chain joins TRBV7-6 and TRBJ1-1, with a tentative D call TRBD1 (6 bases). The germline V gene encodes CDR1 SGHVS and CDR2 FNYEAQ. This CDR3 spans 13 amino acids. The V end lost 2 bases, the J end lost 4 bases, and 8 bases lay between the germline ends. CDR3 residues: CASSLRGGTEAFF. CDR3 bases: TGTGCCAGCAGCTTACGAGGGGGCACTGAAGCTTTCTTT. Together with reference TRBV7-6 and TRBJ1-1, the CDR3 gives the full variable domain: GAGVSQSPRYKVTKRGQDVALRCDPISGHVSLYWYRQALGQGPEFLTYFNYEAQQDKSGLPNDRFSAERPEGSISTLTIQRTEQRDSAMYRCASSLRGGTEAFFGQGTRLTVV.